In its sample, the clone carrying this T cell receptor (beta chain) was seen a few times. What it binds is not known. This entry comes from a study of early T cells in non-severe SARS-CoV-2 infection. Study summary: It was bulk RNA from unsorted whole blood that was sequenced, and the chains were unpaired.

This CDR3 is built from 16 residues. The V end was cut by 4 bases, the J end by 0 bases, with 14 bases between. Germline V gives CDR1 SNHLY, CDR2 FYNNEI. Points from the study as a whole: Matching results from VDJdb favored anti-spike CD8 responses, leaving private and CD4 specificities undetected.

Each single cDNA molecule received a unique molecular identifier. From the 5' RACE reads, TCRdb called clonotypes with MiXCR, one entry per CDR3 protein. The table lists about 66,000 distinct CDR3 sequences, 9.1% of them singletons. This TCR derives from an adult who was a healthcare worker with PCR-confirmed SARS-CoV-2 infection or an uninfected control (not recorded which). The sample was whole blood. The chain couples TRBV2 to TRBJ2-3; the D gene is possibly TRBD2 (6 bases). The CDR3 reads CASSGTLAASTDTQYF. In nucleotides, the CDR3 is TGTGCCAGCAGTGGAACCTTAGCGGCTAGCACAGATACGCAGTATTTT.